The source of this TCR beta chain is a study of blood T cell repertoires in COVID-19. Study-level background: Specimens from acute and convalescent COVID-19 originated in the United States, Italy and Spain. T cells, B-cell-depleted T cells, or PBMCs provided the cDNA or gDNA that served as material.

Authors' analysis steps: Cell counts per sample came from amplifying reference gene primers. Generated by immunoSEQ multiplex PCR, the TCRdb table keeps only in-frame clones and is missing some. V, J and clone size derive from that table, while D and trimming were established from the DNA sequence. The repertoire has a few hundred thousand clones, 86% of them found once; the top ten carry 6.2%. This CDR3 has 13 residues. V lost 5 bases, J lost 6 bases, and 7 bases stayed unmatched. In germline, CDR1 is MNHEY, CDR2 SVGEGT. The rearrangement uses TRBV6-2 or TRBV6-3 and TRBJ2-7; TRBD2 agrees at 7 bases. Material: peripheral blood. This sequence originates from a man in his fifties or sixties with acute or convalescent COVID-19. Here the CDR3 reads CASSVGLGTEQYF. The CDR3 nucleotides are TGTGCCAGCAGTGTTGGACTAGGGACCGAGCAGTACTTC.